This is a list of T cell receptor beta chains from one sample in a study of cytomegalovirus exposure and HLA in healthy donors. The protocol was immunoSEQ multiplex PCR, while the TCRdb copy is restricted to in-frame clones and leaves out a portion. The sample holds 150,000 to 200,000 clones; around 82% are singletons and the top ten take approximately 11%. The sequencing input was PBMCs. These receptors were collected from a man in his fifties or sixties in good health and CMV-seropositive. The CDR3 runs from the conserved cysteine through the conserved F or W. Each record gives: D gene, clone size, V gene, J gene, CDR3 protein, CDR3 DNA. A D gene is named only where the DNA matches it firmly. The size field is filled for only some rows; it gives once, few, many or a size class.

>-|-|TRBV9|TRBJ2-6
CASSVTSGANVLTF
TGTGCCAGCAGCGTGACATCTGGGGCCAACGTCCTGACTTTC
>TRBD1|-|TRBV19|TRBJ1-5
CATWDRVSNQPQHF
TGTGCCACCTGGGACAGGGTTAGCAATCAGCCCCAGCATTTT
>TRBD1|-|TRBV4-3|TRBJ1-6
CASSQDLQGAYNSPLHF
TGCGCCAGCAGCCAAGATCTACAGGGGGCTTACAATTCACCCCTCCACTTT
>TRBD2|once|TRBV6-6|TRBJ2-3
CASSTSGTYTDTQYF
TGTGCCAGCAGTACGAGCGGGACCTACACAGATACGCAGTATTTT
>-|few|TRBV6-5|TRBJ2-3
CASSYGFPSTDTQYF
TGTGCCAGCAGTTACGGCTTCCCAAGCACAGATACGCAGTATTTT
>-|-|TRBV7-9|TRBJ1-1
CASSLQGRTEAFF
TGTGCCAGCAGCTTACAGGGGCGCACTGAAGCTTTCTTT
>-|-|TRBV6-1|TRBJ1-1
CASTEAMNTEAFF
TGTGCCAGCACCGAAGCTATGAACACTGAAGCTTTCTTT
>-|-|TRBV2|TRBJ2-3
CASRGTLSTDTQYF
TGTGCCAGCAGAGGGACACTTAGCACAGATACGCAGTATTTT
>-|-|TRBV28|TRBJ1-5
CASTTYQNTGYQPQHF
TGTGCCAGCACGACATACCAAAATACAGGCTATCAGCCCCAGCATTTT
>-|-|TRBV7-9|TRBJ2-5
CASSFAELGQETQYF
TGTGCCAGCAGCTTTGCGGAGCTAGGCCAAGAGACCCAGTACTTC
>-|-|TRBV5-1|TRBJ2-1
CASSLGPPLNNEQFF
TGCGCCAGCAGCTTGGGGCCACCCCTCAACAATGAGCAGTTCTTC
>TRBD1|-|TRBV10-3|TRBJ2-6
CAISRDRVSGANVLTF
TGTGCCATCAGTCGGGACAGGGTCTCTGGGGCCAACGTCCTGACTTTC
>-|-|TRBV6-5|TRBJ2-7
CASSYSGPYEQYF
TGTGCCAGCAGTTACTCGGGGCCCTACGAGCAGTACTTC
>TRBD1|-|TRBV28|TRBJ2-3
CASRSPHSGQVSTDTQYF
TGTGCCAGCAGATCTCCTCATTCGGGACAGGTTAGCACAGATACGCAGTATTTT
>-|-|TRBV2|TRBJ1-6
CASTLGGSSYNSPLHF
TGTGCCAGCACCCTGGGAGGGAGCTCCTATAATTCACCCCTCCACTTT
>TRBD2|few|TRBV7-6|TRBJ2-2
CASSLVAGGLGTGELFF
TGTGCCAGCAGCTTGGTAGCGGGAGGGCTTGGTACCGGGGAGCTGTTTTTT
>-|-|TRBV7-6|TRBJ2-3
CASSLVARSSTDTQYF
TGTGCCAGCAGCTTAGTAGCGCGAAGTAGCACAGATACGCAGTATTTT
>-|-|TRBV6-6|TRBJ2-4
CASSSGQGNIQYF
TGTGCCAGCAGTTCCGGCCAGGGAAACATTCAGTACTTC
>TRBD1|-|TRBV27|TRBJ1-2
CASSPRDSPSNYGYTF
TGTGCCAGCAGTCCCCGGGACAGCCCTTCTAACTATGGCTACACCTTC
>-|-|TRBV11-3|TRBJ2-2
CASSLDQTGELFF
TGTGCCAGCAGCTTAGATCAAACCGGGGAGCTGTTTTTT
>TRBD1|-|TRBV7-2|TRBJ2-4
CASSPDRGLQNIQYF
TGTGCCAGCAGCCCGGACAGGGGATTACAAAACATTCAGTACTTC
>TRBD2|once|TRBV7-2|TRBJ2-7
CASSFSGGASNEQYF
TGTGCCAGCAGCTTTAGCGGGGGGGCCTCTAACGAGCAGTACTTC
>-|-|TRBV28|TRBJ1-1
CASSFPVYGNTEAFF
TGTGCCAGCAGTTTCCCGGTGTATGGGAACACTGAAGCTTTCTTT
>-|-|TRBV5-6|TRBJ1-6
CASSLALTGRSPLHF
TGTGCCAGCAGCTTGGCCTTAACAGGGCGATCACCCCTCCACTTT
>-|-|TRBV30|TRBJ1-5
CAWSEAGLNQPQHF
TGTGCCTGGAGTGAGGCAGGGCTCAATCAGCCCCAGCATTTT
>TRBD1|few|TRBV11-2|TRBJ2-1
CASSLGRGRLNEQFF
TGTGCCAGCAGCTTGGGCAGGGGGCGACTAAATGAGCAGTTCTTC
>TRBD2|-|TRBV29-1|TRBJ2-7
CSVEDVASGDYEQYF
TGCAGCGTTGAAGATGTGGCTAGCGGAGACTACGAGCAGTACTTC
>TRBD1|-|TRBV11-3|TRBJ2-3
CASSQDRGQFGTQYF
TGTGCCAGCAGTCAAGACAGGGGGCAATTTGGGACGCAGTATTTT
>-|-|TRBV30|TRBJ1-1
CAWRLSMNTEAFF
TGTGCCTGGAGACTCTCCATGAACACTGAAGCTTTCTTT
>TRBD1|-|TRBV19|TRBJ2-7
CASSIGQGFSTQQYF
TGTGCCAGTAGTATCGGACAGGGATTCTCTACGCAGCAGTACTTC
>-|once|TRBV28|TRBJ2-2
CASSPGTLNTGELFF
TGTGCCAGCAGCCCCGGGACACTTAACACCGGGGAGCTGTTTTTT
>-|-|TRBV7-9|TRBJ1-1
CASSLSGGATEAFF
TGTGCCAGCAGCTTATCGGGGGGCGCCACTGAAGCTTTCTTT
>-|-|TRBV18|TRBJ1-4
CASSPAGVEKLFF
TGTGCCAGCTCACCCGCAGGGGTTGAAAAACTGTTTTTT
>-|-|TRBV20-1|TRBJ2-7
CSASRIYEQYF
TGCAGTGCTTCCAGGATCTACGAGCAGTACTTC
>-|-|TRBV5-6|TRBJ1-1
CASSRTTTGGATEAFF
TGTGCCAGCAGCCGTACAACCACAGGAGGGGCCACTGAAGCTTTCTTT
>TRBD1|-|TRBV27|TRBJ1-1
CASSFAGGTEAFF
TGTGCCAGCAGTTTCGCAGGGGGCACTGAAGCTTTCTTT
>TRBD2|-|TRBV6-1|TRBJ2-5
CASSNRLAGEETQYF
TGTGCCAGCAGTAACAGACTAGCGGGAGAAGAGACCCAGTACTTC
>TRBD1|-|TRBV27|TRBJ1-2
CASSSPGQGFYGYTF
TGTGCCAGCAGCTCCCCTGGACAGGGGTTCTATGGCTACACCTTC
>TRBD1|-|TRBV6-5|TRBJ2-7
CASRGQGGEQYF
TGTGCCAGCAGGGGACAGGGGGGCGAGCAGTACTTC
>TRBD1|-|TRBV30|TRBJ1-3
CAWETGKFRNTIYF
TGTGCCTGGGAGACAGGGAAGTTTAGAAACACCATATATTTT
>-|once|TRBV5-1|TRBJ1-1
CASSLGSRTEAFF
TGCGCCAGCAGCTTGGGCAGTCGCACTGAAGCTTTCTTT
>TRBD1|few|TRBV6-6|TRBJ2-1
CASSLGQVEQFF
TGTGCCAGCAGTTTAGGACAGGTTGAGCAGTTCTTC
>TRBD1|-|TRBV7-9|TRBJ2-5
CASRTGVQETQYF
TGTGCCAGCAGGACAGGGGTCCAAGAGACCCAGTACTTC
>-|-|TRBV7-9|TRBJ2-3
CASSLGAGNTDTQYF
TGTGCCAGCAGCTTGGGGGCAGGGAACACAGATACGCAGTATTTT
>-|-|TRBV10-3|TRBJ1-2
CAISESNSGDPYGYTF
TGTGCCATCAGTGAGTCGAACTCAGGGGATCCCTATGGCTACACCTTC
>-|-|TRBV5-1|TRBJ1-2
CASSLLTGPELNGYTF
TGCGCCAGCAGCTTGTTGACAGGTCCCGAACTCAATGGCTACACCTTC
>-|-|TRBV21-1|TRBJ1-3
CASSKVGGNTIYF
TGTGCCAGCAGCAAAGTGGGCGGGAACACCATATATTTT
>TRBD1|-|TRBV4-1|TRBJ1-5
CASSQGQGKNQPQHF
TGCGCCAGCAGCCAGGGACAGGGGAAAAATCAGCCCCAGCATTTT
>TRBD1|-|TRBV5-1|TRBJ1-1
CASSSPDRGGTEAFF
TGCGCCAGCAGCTCCCCAGACAGGGGAGGAACTGAAGCTTTCTTT
>TRBD1|-|TRBV10-3|TRBJ2-7
CAISDGTGGYEQYF
TGTGCCATCAGTGATGGAACAGGGGGTTACGAGCAGTACTTC
>TRBD1|-|TRBV19|TRBJ2-1
CASSMGQGVDEQFF
TGTGCCAGTAGTATGGGACAGGGGGTTGATGAGCAGTTCTTC
>-|-|TRBV7-2|TRBJ1-2
CASSYRQVGGYTF
TGTGCCAGCAGCTACCGACAGGTGGGCGGCTACACCTTC
>-|-|TRBV7-2|TRBJ2-2
CASSLDPRNTGELFF
TGTGCCAGCAGCTTAGACCCGAGGAACACCGGGGAGCTGTTTTTT
>TRBD1|-|TRBV28|TRBJ2-7
CASSFGTALYEQYF
TGTGCCAGCAGTTTTGGGACAGCCCTATACGAGCAGTACTTC
>-|once|TRBV7-2|TRBJ1-6
CASSLVGGNLHF
TGTGCCAGCAGCTTAGTGGGGGGAAACCTCCACTTT
>TRBD1|-|TRBV9|TRBJ2-5
CASSVGRQGARETQYF
TGTGCCAGCAGCGTAGGTCGGCAGGGGGCGCGGGAGACCCAGTACTTC